This TCR beta chain was captured by sequencing in a study of control samples from healthy donors and cancer patients. CDR3 length: 16 residues. V was pared by 5 bases and J by 12 bases, with 18 bases of the junction left unmatched. Germline V gene lookup returns CDR1 SGHTA and CDR2 FQGNSA. Produced via immunoSEQ multiplex PCR; TCRdb's table is partial and in-frame only. The table lists about 85,000 clones, roughly 91% of them singletons, with approximately 7.6% in the top ten. The chain carries TRBV7-2 and TRBJ2-7; the match to TRBD2 covers 11 bases. Material for sequencing was blood. The TCR sequence derives from a woman aged 60 to 75 in good health. The CDR3 protein is CASSPYPSSGGNVRYF. CDR3 in DNA: TGTGCCAGCAGCCCCTACCCCTCTAGCGGGGGGAACGTTCGGTACTTC. The variable domain in full, completed from reference TRBV7-2 and TRBJ2-7, reads GAGVSQSPSNKVTEKGKDVELRCDPISGHTALYWYRQSLGQGLEFLIYFQGNSAPDKSGLPSDRFSAERTGGSVSTLTIQRTQQEDSAVYLCASSPYPSSGGNVRYFGPGTRLTVT.